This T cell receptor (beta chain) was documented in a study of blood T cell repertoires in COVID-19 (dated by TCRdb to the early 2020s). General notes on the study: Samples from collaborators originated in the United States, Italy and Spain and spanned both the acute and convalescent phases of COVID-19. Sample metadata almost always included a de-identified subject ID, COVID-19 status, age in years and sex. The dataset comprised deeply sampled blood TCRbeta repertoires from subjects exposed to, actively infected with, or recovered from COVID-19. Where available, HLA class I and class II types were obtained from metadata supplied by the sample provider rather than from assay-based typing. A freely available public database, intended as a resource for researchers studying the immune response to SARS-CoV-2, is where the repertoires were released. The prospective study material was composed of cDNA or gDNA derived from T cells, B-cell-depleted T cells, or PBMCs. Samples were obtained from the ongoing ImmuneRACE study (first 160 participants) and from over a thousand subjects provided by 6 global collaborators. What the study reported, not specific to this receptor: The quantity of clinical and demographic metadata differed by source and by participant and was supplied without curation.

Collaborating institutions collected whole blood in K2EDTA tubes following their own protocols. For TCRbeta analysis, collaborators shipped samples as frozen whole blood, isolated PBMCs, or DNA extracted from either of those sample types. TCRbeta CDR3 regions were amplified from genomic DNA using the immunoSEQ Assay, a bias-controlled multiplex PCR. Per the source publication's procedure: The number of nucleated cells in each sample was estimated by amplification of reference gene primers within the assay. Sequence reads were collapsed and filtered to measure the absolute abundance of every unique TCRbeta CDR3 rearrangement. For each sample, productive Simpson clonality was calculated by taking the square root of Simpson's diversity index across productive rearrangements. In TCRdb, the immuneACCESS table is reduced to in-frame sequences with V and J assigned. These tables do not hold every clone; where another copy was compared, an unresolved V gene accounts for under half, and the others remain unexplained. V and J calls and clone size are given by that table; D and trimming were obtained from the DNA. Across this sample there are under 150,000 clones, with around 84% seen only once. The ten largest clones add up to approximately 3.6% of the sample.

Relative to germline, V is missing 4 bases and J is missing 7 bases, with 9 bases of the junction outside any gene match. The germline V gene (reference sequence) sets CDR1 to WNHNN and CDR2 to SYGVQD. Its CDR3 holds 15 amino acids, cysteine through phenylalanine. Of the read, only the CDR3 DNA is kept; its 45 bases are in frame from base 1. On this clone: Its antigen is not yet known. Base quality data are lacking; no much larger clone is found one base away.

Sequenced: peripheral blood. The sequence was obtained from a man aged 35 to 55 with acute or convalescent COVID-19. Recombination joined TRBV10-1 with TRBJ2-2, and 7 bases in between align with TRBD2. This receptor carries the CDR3 CASSGWQGGSGELFF. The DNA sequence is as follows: TGCGCCAGCAGTGGATGGCAGGGAGGGAGCGGGGAGCTGTTTTTT.